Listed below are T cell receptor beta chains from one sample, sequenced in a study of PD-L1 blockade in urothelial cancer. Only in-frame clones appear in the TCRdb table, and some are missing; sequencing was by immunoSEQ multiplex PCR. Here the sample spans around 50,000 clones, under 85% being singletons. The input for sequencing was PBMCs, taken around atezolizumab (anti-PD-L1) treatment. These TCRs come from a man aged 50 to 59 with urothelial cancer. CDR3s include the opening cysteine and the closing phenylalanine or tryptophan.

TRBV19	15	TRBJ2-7	CASSIELAGAREQYF
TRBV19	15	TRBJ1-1	CASSIQGARGTEAFF
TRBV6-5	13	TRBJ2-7	CASSLRQTYEQYF
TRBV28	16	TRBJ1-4	CAAKAGAPGTNEKLFF
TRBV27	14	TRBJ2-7	CASRTMATGYEQYF
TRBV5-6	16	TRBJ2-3	CASSFMRGASTDTQYF
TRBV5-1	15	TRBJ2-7	CASSLFSSGSNEQYF
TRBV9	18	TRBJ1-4	CASSVGLRAVSTNEKLFF
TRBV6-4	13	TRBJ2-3	CASSEAGEGTQYF
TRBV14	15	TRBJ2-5	CASSYYRGGQETQYF
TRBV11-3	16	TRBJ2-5	CASSSGLAGVQETQYF
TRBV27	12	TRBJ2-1	CASSFAFSEQFF
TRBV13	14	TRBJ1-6	CASSASRRDSPLHF
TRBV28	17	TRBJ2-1	CASSVTQREGLYNEQFF
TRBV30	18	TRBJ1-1	CAWSVSWGLKLWNTEAFF
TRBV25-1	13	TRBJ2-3	CASSVGGRDTQYF
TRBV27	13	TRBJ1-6	CASSLSTRLPLHF
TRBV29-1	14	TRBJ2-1	CSVARAGGSNEQFF
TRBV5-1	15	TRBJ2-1	CASSPPTLAGGEQFF
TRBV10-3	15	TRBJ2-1	CAISGSAGAYNEQFF
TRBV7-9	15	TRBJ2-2	CASSSRGGDAGELFF
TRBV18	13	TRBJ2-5	CASHLEPQETQYF
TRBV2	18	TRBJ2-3	CASSWPLAGSTSTDTQYF
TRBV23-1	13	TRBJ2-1	CASSQSSNTEQFF
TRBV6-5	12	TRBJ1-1	CASSYSAGGAFF
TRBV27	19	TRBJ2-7	CASSLTHDFTAGGPYEQYF
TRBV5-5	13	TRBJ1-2	CASRGGQNYGYTF
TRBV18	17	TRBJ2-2	CASSPPGGRKDTGELFF
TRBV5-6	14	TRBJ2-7	CASSLPGQSYEQYF
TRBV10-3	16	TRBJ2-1	CAIGSRTSGSKSEQFF
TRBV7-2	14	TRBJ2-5	CASSLRGPQETQYF
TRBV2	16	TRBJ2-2	CASSEASGGSAGELFF
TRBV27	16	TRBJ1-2	CASSSYLTGGDYGYTF
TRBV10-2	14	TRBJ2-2	CASKGTAVPGELFF
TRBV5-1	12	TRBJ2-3	CASSGDSSTQYF
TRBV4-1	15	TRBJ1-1	CASSQDDGGYTEAFF
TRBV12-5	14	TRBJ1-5	CASGFQGSNQPQHF
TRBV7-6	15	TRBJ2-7	CASSLSDRDPHEQYF
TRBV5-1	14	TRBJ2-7	CASSLGTGGYEQYF
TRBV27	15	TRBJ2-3	CASSLLPGLLDTQYF
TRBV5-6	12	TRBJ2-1	CASSLGGSEQFF
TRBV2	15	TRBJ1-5	CASSRQDSNNQPQHF
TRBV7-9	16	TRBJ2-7	CASSSGGYGGRYEQYF
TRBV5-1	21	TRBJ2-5	CASSWSPGTSGGEGYQETQYF
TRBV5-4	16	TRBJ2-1	CASSLQGLGNYNEQFF
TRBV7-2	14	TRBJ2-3	CASKKGAGTDTQYF
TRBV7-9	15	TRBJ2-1	CASSPRQATHNEQFF
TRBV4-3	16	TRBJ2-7	CASSQDRGQGAYEQYF
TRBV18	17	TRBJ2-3	CASSPQDTSSSTDTQYF
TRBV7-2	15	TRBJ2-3	CASSLDLLAGDTQYF